A single sample is the source of the 20 T cell receptor beta chains below, sequenced in a study of cytomegalovirus exposure and HLA in healthy donors. Primers included in the PCR were 60 Vbeta and 13 Jbeta primers. Only in-frame clones appear in the TCRdb table, and some are missing; sequencing was by immunoSEQ multiplex PCR. The repertoire holds 150,000 to 200,000 clones, with 75% as singletons. Sequences were obtained from PBMCs. All receptors come from a woman aged 45-65 years in good health and CMV-seropositive.

This clone has just a few counts. The chain uses TRBV5-1 and TRBJ2-5; a weak D match, TRBD1 (9 bases). The DNA end favors TRBJ2-7, so the J call may be wrong. This CDR3 spans 14 amino acids. The germline V gene has CDR1 SGHRS and CDR2 YFSETQ. The CDR3 DNA reads as TGCGCCAGCAGCCCGGGGGGGACAGGGTCCGAGCAGTACTTC. It translates to CASSPGGTGSEQYF.

This chain links TRBV5-1 with TRBJ1-1, with D possibly matching TRBD1 (6 bases). Trimming shortened V by 2 bases and J by 9 bases, and 14 bases separated the two germline ends. This CDR3 comprises 13 residues. Germline CDR1 and CDR2: SGHRS and YFSETQ. The CDR3 DNA follows: TGCGCCAGCAGCTTAGCTACAGGGTTACAAGCTTTCTTT. This translates into CASSLATGLQAFF.

The rearrangement uses TRBV10-1 and TRBJ1-2; a weak D match, TRBD1 (5 bases). CDR3 length equals 14 residues. The germline V gene encodes CDR1 WNHNN and CDR2 SYGVQD (reference sequence). Trimming took off 7 bases at V and 3 bases at J, with 15 bases between the two ends. CDR3 coding DNA: TGCGCCAGCACCCCCCGGCGGGGACACTATGGCTACACCTTC. Residues: CASTPRRGHYGYTF.

This clone was detected only once. The gene calls are TRBV5-1 and TRBJ2-1; perhaps TRBD1 as D (6 bases). The germline V and J ends were trimmed by 4 bases and 2 bases, with 13 bases remaining between them. The germline CDR1 and CDR2 sequences are SGHRS and YFSETQ. The CDR3 runs to 15 residues. CDR3 nucleotides: TGCGCCAGCAGCGCCGAGGGACAACCCTACAATGAGCAGTTCTTC. The encoded protein is CASSAEGQPYNEQFF.

V gene TRBV11-1 combines with J gene TRBJ2-1; the match to TRBD1 covers 7 bases. The germline CDR1 and CDR2 sequences are SGHAT and FQDESV (reference sequence). V trimming: 5 bases; J trimming: 1 base; junction bases outside the gene matches: 5. The CDR3 is 15 residues long. CDR3 sequence (DNA): TGTGCCAGCAGCGTCGGGACAGAGTCCTACAATGAGCAGTTCTTC. It specifies CASSVGTESYNEQFF.

The chain has TRBV4-1 and TRBJ1-6; D not certain. The length of the CDR3 is 16 residues. V gave up 4 bases and J gave up 0 bases, with 10 bases separating them. The germline V gene has CDR1 MGHRA and CDR2 YSYEKL. The DNA of the CDR3 is TGCGCCAGCAGCCCGGGCGGGAGCTCCTATAATTCACCCCTCCACTTT. Translated: CASSPGGSSYNSPLHF.

The V gene is TRBV18, the J gene TRBJ1-1; possibly TRBD1 for D (5 bases). Germline V gene lookup returns CDR1 KGHSH and CDR2 LQKENI. The CDR3 runs to 14 residues. The V end was cut by 1 base, the J end by 0 bases, with 6 bases between. Here the CDR3 DNA reads TGTGCCAGCTCACCACAGGGGCTGAACACTGAAGCTTTCTTT. Encoded protein: CASSPQGLNTEAFF.

The chain carries TRBV27 and TRBJ2-7; TRBD2 might be the D (6 bases). The CDR3 consists of 12 residues. The germline gives CDR1 MNHEY, CDR2 SMNVEV (reference sequence). V shed 3 bases and J shed 7 bases, with 10 bases lying between them. CDR3 nucleotide sequence: TGTGCCAGCAGTTTGCCCGGGGGTGAGCAGTACTTC. Its protein is CASSLPGGEQYF.

Turning to this clone: The sample contains more than one DNA sequence encoding this CDR3. The chain carries TRBV5-6 and TRBJ2-5; 11 bases agree with TRBD2. There are 15 residues in the CDR3. The germline V gene encodes CDR1 SGHDT and CDR2 YYEEEE. V trimming: 1 base; J trimming: 1 base; junction bases outside the gene matches: 0. The CDR3 nucleotides are TGTGCCAGCAGCTTGACTAGCGGGGGCCAAGAGACCCAGTACTTC. It yields the protein CASSLTSGGQETQYF.

The V and J genes are TRBV10-3 and TRBJ1-5; 8 bases map to TRBD1. The CDR3 spans 15 residues. Germline values: CDR1 ENHRY, CDR2 SYGVKD. J gave up 7 bases and V 3 bases, and 8 bases lay outside the gene matches. For the CDR3, the DNA is TGTGCCATCAGTGAAAATCAGGGGGCCGGACAGCCCCAGCATTTT. Protein: CAISENQGAGQPQHF.

This clone was observed once. The rearrangement uses TRBV29-1 and TRBJ1-1; a weak D match, TRBD1 (5 bases). The length of the CDR3 is 15 residues. Germline V CDR1 and CDR2: SQVTM, ANQGSEA. V lost 7 bases to trimming and J lost 1 base, with 19 bases between them. The CDR3 DNA reads TGCAGCGCGAGAGGGCAGGGAGGAGCGAACACTGAAGCTTTCTTT. Translation gives CSARGQGGANTEAFF.

This clone was seen once. The chain combines TRBV19 with TRBJ2-2; maybe TRBD2 (6 bases). From germline, CDR1 is LNHDA and CDR2 SQIVND (reference sequence). The CDR3 spans 16 residues. Trimming cost V 5 bases and J 0 bases, with 13 bases left between them. The CDR3 loop is CASSPLRGANTGELFF. Written as DNA, the CDR3 is TGTGCCAGTAGTCCACTCCGCGGGGCGAACACCGGGGAGCTGTTTTTT. Based on the CDR3 plus reference TRBV19 and TRBJ2-2, the full variable domain is DGGITQSPKYLFRKEGQNVTLSCEQNLNHDAMYWYRQDPGQGLRLIYYSQIVNDFQKGDIAEGYSVSREKKESFPLTVTSAQKNPTAFYLCASSPLRGANTGELFFGEGSRLTVL.

This clone was seen more than once but under ten times. Other DNA sequences in the same sample also yield this CDR3. The genes are TRBV6-6 and TRBJ2-5; D gene ambiguous. Germline-derived CDR1 and CDR2 are MNHNY and SVGAGI (reference sequence). V was shortened by 2 bases and J by 5 bases, with 12 bases between the two germline ends. The CDR3 extends over 14 amino acids. The CDR3 protein is CASSYGGSRETQYF. For the CDR3, the DNA is TGTGCCAGCAGTTACGGTGGTAGTCGGGAGACCCAGTACTTC.

The chain couples TRBV27 to TRBJ2-2, with D possibly being TRBD2 (7 bases). CDR3 size: 16 residues. Between the trimmed V and J ends, which lost 8 bases and 3 bases, there was a span of 19 bases. Germline loops: CDR1 MNHEY, CDR2 SMNVEV (reference sequence). The CDR3, as DNA: TGTGCCAGCCGTGGGGGGGCAAAATGGGACACCGGGGAGCTGTTTTTT. Translated, it gives CASRGGAKWDTGELFF.

J is TRBJ1-2 and V is TRBV19, with D tentatively TRBD1 (6 bases). Germline CDR1 and CDR2: LNHDA and SQIVND (reference sequence). With 3 bases removed from V and 6 bases from J, the gap between germline ends came to 14 bases. The CDR3 extends over 14 amino acids. The CDR3 reads CASSITRDINGYTF. The DNA for the CDR3 is TGTGCCAGTAGTATCACTCGGGACATAAATGGCTACACCTTC.

J is TRBJ1-1 and V is TRBV2; D is unclear. V lost 9 bases and J 0 bases, leaving 14 bases between the germline ends. The CDR3 runs 14 residues. Germline lookup yields CDR1 SNHLY and CDR2 FYNNEI. The CDR3: CARAKGEMNTEAFF. The CDR3 coding sequence is TGTGCCAGGGCAAAGGGAGAGATGAACACTGAAGCTTTCTTT. Combining the CDR3 with reference TRBV2 and TRBJ1-1 gives the whole variable domain EPEVTQTPSHQVTQMGQEVILRCVPISNHLYFYWYRQILGQKVEFLVSFYNNEISEKSEIFDDQFSVERPDGSNFTLKIRSTKLEDSAMYFCARAKGEMNTEAFFGQGTRLTVV.

The chain is built from TRBV6-1 and TRBJ2-3; 7 nucleotides align to TRBD2. Germline values: CDR1 MNHNS, CDR2 SASEGT. CDR3 length: 15 amino acids. With 4 bases clipped from V and 3 bases from J, the junction kept 7 bases outside the gene matches. CDR3 sequence: CASSAGLAATDTQYF. CDR3 coding DNA: TGTGCCAGCAGTGCGGGTCTAGCGGCAACAGATACGCAGTATTTT.

This chain links TRBV7-2 with TRBJ1-5, with 11 bases matching TRBD1. The CDR3 is 19 residues long. The V gene end was trimmed by 5 bases and the J gene end by 2 bases; junction bases not matched to a gene: 14. The germline V gene has CDR1 SGHTA and CDR2 FQGNSA. In nucleotides, the CDR3 is TGTGCCAGCAGCCCAGGGGACAGGGGGTTTTGGAATGGCAATCAGCCCCAGCATTTT. Translated, it gives CASSPGDRGFWNGNQPQHF.

This chain links TRBV2 with TRBJ2-2; TRBD2 agrees at 7 bases. Trimming cost V 8 bases and J 6 bases; bases outside gene matches: 9. Germline V CDR1 and CDR2: SNHLY, FYNNEI. CDR3 length equals 14 residues. The CDR3 spells CASGGDYRAGELFF. The CDR3 DNA follows: TGTGCCAGCGGGGGGGACTATAGGGCCGGGGAGCTGTTTTTT.

The V gene is TRBV2, the J gene TRBJ1-6; D possibly corresponds to TRBD1 (5 bases). With 7 bases removed from V and 5 bases from J, the gap between germline ends came to 12 bases. The V gene's germline CDR1 is SNHLY and CDR2 FYNNEI. CDR3 length equals 14 residues. DNA for the CDR3: TGTGCCAGCAACGTAGGGGCCAATAATTCACCCCTCCACTTT. It is translated as CASNVGANNSPLHF.